This T cell receptor (beta chain) was sequenced during a study of CD8 T cells in Susac syndrome. This clonotype was observed a single time. Its antigen is still unknown. Sequencing of TCR beta was undertaken in CD8+ and CD4+ T cells derived from blood. As judged by recently defined diagnostic criteria, patients with Susac syndrome had definite or probable disease. J was trimmed by 3 bases and V by 1 base; bases with no gene match: 1. This CDR3 is 13 amino acids long. Germline values: CDR1 SQVTM, CDR2 ANQGSEA. RNA was extracted with the RNeasy kit, and a quantity of roughly 0.45 to 1 ug was reverse transcribed using random hexamers. Using its own MiXCR run on the immunoSEQ multiplex PCR reads, TCRdb lists one record per CDR3 protein. The sample lists 200,000 to 300,000 distinct CDR3 sequences, almost 97% seen once, with under 0.12% in the top ten. Study-wide results and limits: Clonal expansion did not appear in Susac syndrome CD4+ T cell repertoires.

Input material: CD4+ T cells from PBMCs. V is TRBV29-1 and J is TRBJ2-3, with TRBD2 matching over 7 bases. The receptor's source is a human donor with Susac syndrome. The CDR3 sequence: CSVEVGGTDTQYF. The CDR3 nucleotides are TGCAGCGTTGAAGTGGGGGGGACAGATACGCAGTATTTT.